The 30 T cell receptor beta chains below come from one sample, sequenced in a study of T cells in localized non-small cell lung cancer. Sequencing used immunoSEQ multiplex PCR; TCRdb keeps in-frame clones, though not all of them. The sample shows roughly 70,000 clones, 86% of them seen only once. The input for sequencing was peripheral blood, taken before any cancer treatment. Receptors originate from a male donor at least 60 years old with stage III squamous cell lung carcinoma.

The CDR3 protein is CASNGAPTDTQYF. The CDR3 region has the DNA TGTGCCAGCAATGGGGCCCCCACAGATACGCAGTATTTT. The gene calls are TRBV9 and TRBJ2-3; perhaps TRBD1 as D (5 bases). The CDR3 totals 13 residues. Trimming took 6 bases from V and 2 from J, leaving 10 bases between them. Germline CDR1 reads SGDLS; CDR2 reads YYNGEE.

The rearrangement links TRBV29-1 to TRBJ2-1; possibly TRBD2 for D (6 bases). From germline, CDR1 is SQVTM and CDR2 ANQGSEA. Trimming pared 7 bases from V and 9 bases from J, leaving 25 bases between. The CDR3 length is 15 residues. CDR3 sequence reads: CSARPLGGGLGEQFF. CDR3 nucleotide sequence: TGCAGCGCCCGACCCCTGGGGGGAGGATTGGGTGAGCAGTTCTTC.

The V and J genes are TRBV6-6 and TRBJ2-1; TRBD2 might be the D (5 bases). CDR1 is MNHNY and CDR2 is SVGAGI in the germline V gene (reference sequence). CDR3 length: 13 amino acids. V shed 2 bases and J shed 7 bases, with 9 bases lying between them. CDR3 protein: CASSYRTDNEQFF. CDR3 coding DNA: TGTGCCAGCAGTTACAGGACTGATAATGAGCAGTTCTTC.

This chain connects TRBV28 to TRBJ2-2, with TRBD1 identical over 11 bases. Germline CDR1 and CDR2: MDHEN and SYDVKM. This CDR3 spans 14 amino acids. The V and J ends lost 7 bases and 3 bases, in that order; junction bases with no gene match: 1. The DNA of the CDR3 is TGTGCCAGCAAGGGACAGGGGGACACCGGGGAGCTGTTTTTT. This translates into CASKGQGDTGELFF.

CDR3 residues: CASSVAWGANTGELFF. CDR3 in DNA: TGTGCCAGCAGCGTAGCTTGGGGGGCGAACACCGGGGAGCTGTTTTTT. This chain uses TRBV9 with TRBJ2-2, with a weak D call TRBD2 (6 bases). Germline assignment: CDR1 SGDLS and CDR2 YYNGEE. V lost 0 bases, J lost 0 bases, and 9 bases lay in between. This CDR3 spans 16 amino acids.

The J gene is TRBJ2-7, the V gene TRBV28, with D tentatively TRBD1 (6 bases). The CDR3 has 14 residues. Per the germline V gene, CDR1 is MDHEN and CDR2 is SYDVKM. V lost 7 bases to trimming and J lost 2 bases, with 15 bases between them. DNA for the CDR3: TGTGCCAGCAACCGTGACAGGTACCCCTACGAGCAGTACTTC. This sequence encodes CASNRDRYPYEQYF.

This clone was seen once. The chain couples TRBV7-2 to TRBJ2-7; weak D call: TRBD1 (7 bases). Deletions cut 5 bases from V and 7 bases from J, with 21 bases between. This CDR3 is 15 amino acids long. In germline, CDR1 is SGHTA, CDR2 FQGNSA. CDR3 residues: CASSGGVVGQSEQYV. CDR3 bases: TGTGCCAGCAGCGGAGGGGTCGTGGGACAGAGTGAGCAGTACGTC.

The CDR3 DNA is TGTGCCAGCTTCCGGGGGGCCGCCCGGGAGACCCAGTACTTC. It encodes CASFRGAARETQYF. This chain connects TRBV6-1 to TRBJ2-5, with TRBD2 as a possible D gene (7 bases). The CDR3 totals 14 residues. Per the germline V gene, CDR1 is MNHNS and CDR2 is SASEGT. The V and J ends lost 8 bases and 5 bases respectively, with 18 bases between them.

The chain uses TRBV30 and TRBJ1-4; possibly TRBD1 for D (6 bases). V was cut by 2 bases and J by 5 bases, with 12 bases left in between. Germline V lookup: CDR1 GTSNPN, CDR2 SVGIG (reference sequence). The CDR3 covers 14 residues. The CDR3 coding sequence is TGTGCCTGGAGTTCAGGGACAAAGAATGAAAAACTGTTTTTT. Translation: CAWSSGTKNEKLFF.

The chain employs TRBV18 and TRBJ1-2; 7 nucleotides line up with TRBD1. The germline gives CDR1 KGHSH, CDR2 LQKENI. The V and J ends lost 3 bases and 4 bases, in that order; junction bases with no gene match: 2. CDR3 length equals 13 residues. CDR3 sequence (DNA): TGTGCCAGCTCACCCTGGGACAGCTATGGCTACACCTTC. Translation: CASSPWDSYGYTF.

This chain uses TRBV6-1 with TRBJ1-3, with D hard to call. The V end lost 6 bases, the J end lost 0 bases, and 12 bases lay between the germline ends. The length of the CDR3 is 15 residues. In germline, CDR1 is MNHNS, CDR2 SASEGT. The CDR3 DNA sequence: TGTGCCAGCAGACCGAGGGAGGTCTCTGGAAACACCATATATTTT. It is translated as CASRPREVSGNTIYF.

The genes are TRBV10-3 and TRBJ2-2, with a weak D call TRBD1 (6 bases). The CDR3 extends over 15 amino acids. Germline-derived CDR1 and CDR2 are ENHRY and SYGVKD. V was trimmed by 4 bases and J by 0 bases, leaving 9 bases between them. The CDR3 DNA sequence: TGTGCCATCAGTGGAGGGGGATCGAACACCGGGGAGCTGTTTTTT. This codes for CAISGGGSNTGELFF.

Many counts were recorded for this clone. The chain links TRBV7-2 to TRBJ1-3, with D unresolved. V lost 4 bases to trimming and J lost 4 bases, with 8 bases between them. CDR1 and CDR2 from the germline V gene are SGHTA and FQGNSA. This CDR3 comprises 13 residues. This chain's CDR3 is CASSSPLGNTIYF. CDR3 in DNA: TGTGCCAGCAGCTCCCCCCTGGGAAACACCATATATTTT.

This clone appeared a single time. This chain uses TRBV10-3 with TRBJ2-7; weak D call: TRBD1 (5 bases). CDR3 length: 16 residues. The germline gives CDR1 ENHRY, CDR2 SYGVKD. Trimming took 0 bases from V and 0 from J, leaving 12 bases between them. The DNA of the CDR3 is TGTGCCATCAGTGAGTCAGGAAGGGGAAGCTCCTACGAGCAGTACTTC. It codes for CAISESGRGSSYEQYF.

The genes are TRBV28 and TRBJ1-1; 7 nucleotides match TRBD1. Germline values: CDR1 MDHEN, CDR2 SYDVKM. Germline trimming cut 7 bases from V and 1 base from J; bases unmatched to any gene: 6. This CDR3 comprises 14 residues. CDR3 sequence: CASIRQGGNTEAFF. DNA of the CDR3: TGTGCCAGCATCCGACAGGGCGGGAACACTGAAGCTTTCTTT. The complete variable domain, with remaining parts taken from reference TRBV28 and TRBJ1-1, reads DVKVTQSSRYLVKRTGEKVFLECVQDMDHENMFWYRQDPGLGLRLIYFSYDVKMKEKGDIPEGYSVSREKKERFSLILESASTNQTSMYLCASIRQGGNTEAFFGQGTRLTVV.

The rearrangement uses TRBV19 and TRBJ1-5; D may be TRBD1 (6 bases). CDR1 and CDR2 from the germline V gene are LNHDA and SQIVND (reference sequence). This CDR3 has 16 residues. Trimming cost V 2 bases and J 4 bases, with 15 bases left between them. This chain's CDR3 is CASSIQGIARNQPQHF. DNA of the CDR3: TGTGCCAGTAGTATACAGGGGATCGCGAGGAATCAGCCCCAGCATTTT.

This rearrangement joins TRBV11-3 to TRBJ1-1; D may be TRBD1 (6 bases). With 4 bases removed from V and 5 bases from J, the gap between germline ends came to 11 bases. This CDR3 contains 13 residues. Germline CDR1 and CDR2: SGHNT and YENEEA. The CDR3: CASSSPGTTEAFF. As DNA, the CDR3 is TGTGCCAGCAGCTCTCCCGGGACAACTGAAGCTTTCTTT.

This clone showed up just once. The chain is built from TRBV5-1 and TRBJ2-5; D remains ambiguous. The CDR3 contains 14 residues. The germline V gene has CDR1 SGHRS and CDR2 YFSETQ. V gave up 4 bases and J gave up 1 base, with 11 bases separating them. CDR3 in amino acids: CASSPLGIQETQYF. The CDR3 DNA reads as TGCGCCAGCAGCCCCCTGGGGATCCAAGAGACCCAGTACTTC.

The genes are TRBV28 and TRBJ1-2; no clear D gene. The germline V gene has CDR1 MDHEN and CDR2 SYDVKM. The ends were cut back, 4 bases at V and 6 bases at J, with 9 bases in the middle. The CDR3 runs to 12 residues. As DNA, the CDR3 is TGTGCCAGCAGTTCCAACCTGAATGGCTACACCTTC. Translated: CASSSNLNGYTF.

This chain connects TRBV9 to TRBJ1-6; tentative D call: TRBD1 (6 bases). V was trimmed by 3 bases and J by 5 bases, leaving 9 bases between them. Germline lookup yields CDR1 SGDLS and CDR2 YYNGEE. CDR3 size: 14 residues. CDR3 in amino acids: CASSGRDNNSPLHF. The CDR3 region has the DNA TGTGCCAGCAGCGGCCGGGACAATAATTCACCCCTCCACTTT.

The chain joins TRBV11-1 to TRBJ2-3, with 7 bases aligning to TRBD2. Germline loops: CDR1 SGHAT, CDR2 FQDESV (reference sequence). The ends lost 4 bases at V and 3 bases at J; junction bases unmatched: 13. This CDR3 contains 17 residues. The CDR3 protein is CASSSGIFGGGTDTQYF. In nucleotides, the CDR3 is TGTGCCAGCAGCTCAGGAATTTTCGGGGGAGGGACAGATACGCAGTATTTT.

This chain joins TRBV5-4 and TRBJ1-2; D is uncertain. The V gene lost 5 bases and the J gene lost 3 bases, with 11 bases spanning the gap. Germline loops: CDR1 SGHNT, CDR2 YYREEE (reference sequence). The CDR3 is 13 amino acids. CDR3 nucleotides: TGTGCCAGCAGTTTCGGGCAGGACTATGGCTACACCTTC. It is translated as CASSFGQDYGYTF.

The V gene is TRBV11-2, the J gene TRBJ1-2, with D uncertain. Germline V lookup: CDR1 SGHAT, CDR2 FQNNGV. The CDR3 is made up of 15 amino acids. The V end was cut by 0 bases, the J end by 4 bases, with 12 bases between. The CDR3, as DNA: TGTGCCAGCAGCTTAGACGGGTCCACCGGCTATGGCTACACCTTC. This translates into CASSLDGSTGYGYTF.

The chain uses TRBV11-2 and TRBJ2-7, with D tentatively TRBD2 (6 bases). CDR3 length equals 14 residues. V was cut by 7 bases and J by 1 base, with 14 bases left in between. The germline CDR1 and CDR2 sequences are SGHAT and FQNNGV. The CDR3 nucleotides are TGTGCCAGCAAATCCCAGCGGGTTTCCTACGAGCAGTACTTC. This gives the protein CASKSQRVSYEQYF.

The chain employs TRBV7-8 and TRBJ2-3, with D unclear. Germline V gives CDR1 SGHVS, CDR2 FQNEAQ. CDR3 length equals 15 residues. Trimming removed 2 bases from V and 0 bases from J, with 9 bases in between. In nucleotides, the CDR3 is TGTGCCAGCAGCTTACAGGATTTAAGCACAGATACGCAGTATTTT. Residues: CASSLQDLSTDTQYF.

The chain is built from TRBV7-8 and TRBJ2-2; 8 bases line up with TRBD1. The CDR3 contains 15 residues. Looked up from germline, CDR1 is SGHVS and CDR2 is FQNEAQ. With V trimmed by 5 bases and J by 3 bases, 5 bases remained unmatched. The CDR3, as DNA: TGTGCCAGCAGCCTGGACAGGGCAGACACCGGGGAGCTGTTTTTT. Translation gives CASSLDRADTGELFF.

The V call is TRBV11-1, the J call TRBJ1-1; D is undetermined. Looked up from germline, CDR1 is SGHAT and CDR2 is FQDESV (reference sequence). Deletions cut 5 bases from V and 5 bases from J, with 15 bases between. The CDR3 extends over 14 amino acids. The CDR3 bases are TGTGCCAGCAGCCAGGACTCTCTAGGGACTGAAGCTTTCTTT. Translation: CASSQDSLGTEAFF.

The chain has TRBV6-1 and TRBJ1-2; unclear D gene. CDR1 is MNHNS and CDR2 is SASEGT in the germline V gene. V lost 8 bases and J 8 bases, leaving 12 bases between the germline ends. CDR3 length: 11 amino acids. CDR3 residues: CASRDLSGYTF. The CDR3 nucleotides are TGTGCCAGCCGGGATCTTAGCGGCTACACCTTC.

The chain links TRBV19 to TRBJ1-1; D not resolved. The germline CDR1 and CDR2 sequences are LNHDA and SQIVND (reference sequence). Trimming pared 2 bases from V and 1 base from J, leaving 5 bases between. The CDR3 has 13 amino acids. CDR3 loop: CASSISGNTEAFF. CDR3 DNA sequence: TGTGCCAGTAGTATATCAGGGAACACTGAAGCTTTCTTT.

The chain uses TRBV30 and TRBJ1-5, with D hard to call. Trimming removed 3 bases from V and 5 bases from J, with 14 bases in between. Germline values: CDR1 GTSNPN, CDR2 SVGIG (reference sequence). The CDR3 sequence is 14 residues long. This CDR3 reads CAWRGPNRDQPQHF. CDR3 bases: TGTGCCTGGAGAGGGCCTAATAGGGATCAGCCCCAGCATTTT.